This TCR beta chain was recovered during a study of CXCR3-negative and CXCR3-positive naive CD8 T cells. The study, taken as a whole, reports: Both of the naive subsets showed about the same high diversity, but memory CD8+ cells had much less. Cryopreserved cells partially lost CXCR3 expression, and fresh PBMCs were used in most assays.

Cells that were CD45RO-CCR7+CD27+CD95- constituted naive CD8+ T cells. Per germline, CDR1 MDHEN and CDR2 SYDVKM. The length of the CDR3 is 14 residues. The libraries of TRB cDNA were prepared using 5' RACE with UMI labels. After re-calling the 5' RACE reads, TCRdb lists one entry per CDR3 protein, DNA absent. The sample includes roughly 40,000 distinct CDR3 sequences. Points on this clonotype: The target antigen is unknown.

The chain couples TRBV28 to TRBJ2-1; TCRdb selects TRBD1, and the lack of DNA leaves this call unchecked. The sequence was obtained from a human donor in good health. Some clones in this sample may be carry-over from other donors' samples. The sample comprised naive CXCR3- CD8+ T cells from blood. The subset here: CD45RO-CCR7+CD27+CD95- naive CD8+ T cells lacking CXCR3 (TNR3-). The CDR3 loop reads CASSLRGTYNEQFF.